These 9 T cell receptor beta chains were all obtained from the same sample, sequenced in a study of blood T cell repertoires in COVID-19 (dated by TCRdb to about 2020). Library creation used the immunoSEQ multiplex PCR assay. TCRdb retrieved this table from immuneACCESS and kept in-frame rearrangements only. Not all clones are present; in checked studies, unresolved V genes account for under half, and no reason is known for the remainder. Across this sample there are just under 80,000 clones, with roughly 80% seen only once. Clones ranked in the top ten supply 30% to 45% of the sample. The sequenced material came from peripheral blood. Receptor source: a woman aged 70 to 79 with acute or convalescent COVID-19.

V usage is TRBV28 and J usage is TRBJ1-1; no clear D gene. CDR3 size: 13 residues. V gave up 3 bases and J gave up 9 bases, with 14 bases separating them. Germline loops: CDR1 MDHEN, CDR2 SYDVKM. The CDR3 protein is CASSLRSPLQAFF. As DNA, the CDR3 is TGTGCCAGCAGTTTGAGGTCACCACTACAAGCTTTCTTT.

CDR3 sequence reads: CAWSGTASNQPQHF. For the CDR3, the DNA is TGTGCCTGGAGCGGGACAGCTAGCAATCAGCCCCAGCATTTT. The chain has TRBV30 and TRBJ1-5, with 7 bases matching TRBD1. The germline CDR1 and CDR2 sequences are GTSNPN and SVGIG (reference sequence). V trimming: 3 bases; J trimming: 0 bases; junction bases outside the gene matches: 2. The CDR3 runs 14 residues.

The chain carries TRBV27 and TRBJ1-5; D perhaps matches TRBD1 (5 bases). From germline, CDR1 is MNHEY and CDR2 SMNVEV (reference sequence). Trimming removed 8 bases at V and 0 bases at J, with 11 bases between. The CDR3 consists of 14 residues. Here the CDR3 reads CASRTTVSNQPQHF. CDR3 nucleotide sequence: TGTGCCAGCCGAACGACAGTTAGCAATCAGCCCCAGCATTTT.

The chain links TRBV11-2 to TRBJ2-7, with TRBD1 as a possible D gene (7 bases). V lost 5 bases and J lost 2, with 22 bases in between. This CDR3 comprises 17 residues. The V gene's germline CDR1 is SGHAT and CDR2 FQNNGV. CDR3 bases: TGTGCCAGCAGCCGCTCAGGGGGGAACCGGGACACCTACGAGCAGTACTTC. Its translation: CASSRSGGNRDTYEQYF.

V gene TRBV6-5 combines with J gene TRBJ1-2; TRBD1 aligns across 12 bases. The CDR3 totals 14 residues. The germline CDR1 and CDR2 sequences are MNHEY and SVGAGI. With V trimmed by 6 bases and J by 3 bases, 2 bases remained unmatched. The CDR3 reads CASRGQGADYGYTF. As DNA, the CDR3 is TGTGCCAGCAGGGGACAGGGGGCAGACTATGGCTACACCTTC.

This chain uses TRBV2 with TRBJ1-5; D is perhaps TRBD1 (5 bases). Germline CDR1 reads SNHLY; CDR2 reads FYNNEI. The V gene lost 8 bases and the J gene lost 7 bases, with 21 bases spanning the gap. This CDR3 has 15 amino acids. The CDR3 region is CASAPSGGGEQPQHF. The CDR3 DNA reads TGTGCCAGCGCCCCATCCGGGGGTGGGGAACAGCCCCAGCATTTT.

This clone was seen once. V and J are TRBV9 and TRBJ2-5, with D perhaps matching TRBD2 (6 bases). The length of the CDR3 is 15 residues. The germline gives CDR1 SGDLS, CDR2 YYNGEE. The ends were cut back, 0 bases at V and 4 bases at J, with 13 bases in the middle. CDR3 bases: TGTGCCAGCAGCGTAGAAGGCGGGGCTGTAGAGACCCAGTACTTC. Translated: CASSVEGGAVETQYF. The variable domain in full, with the rest retrieved from reference TRBV9 and TRBJ2-5, is DSGVTQTPKHLITATGQRVTLRCSPRSGDLSVYWYQQSLDQGLQFLIQYYNGEERAKGNILERFSAQQFPDLHSELNLSSLELGDSALYFCASSVEGGAVETQYFGPGTRLLVL.

J is TRBJ1-2 and V is TRBV5-1; D might be TRBD1 (5 bases). V was shortened by 4 bases and J by 0 bases, with 16 bases between the two germline ends. The CDR3 spans 16 residues. The V gene's germline CDR1 is SGHRS and CDR2 YFSETQ. DNA of the CDR3: TGCGCCAGCAGCCCGGGGACTATACAATCTAACTATGGCTACACCTTC. This codes for CASSPGTIQSNYGYTF.

This CDR3 reads CATSDHRLAGIGELFF. CDR3 DNA: TGTGCCACCAGTGATCACCGACTAGCGGGAATCGGGGAGCTGTTTTTT. The rearrangement uses TRBV24-1 and TRBJ2-2; 11 bases are shared with TRBD2. CDR3 length: 16 residues. The J segment lost 7 bases and the V segment lost 3 bases, leaving 6 bases of the junction unmatched. CDR1 is KGHDR, CDR2 SFDVKD, per germline.